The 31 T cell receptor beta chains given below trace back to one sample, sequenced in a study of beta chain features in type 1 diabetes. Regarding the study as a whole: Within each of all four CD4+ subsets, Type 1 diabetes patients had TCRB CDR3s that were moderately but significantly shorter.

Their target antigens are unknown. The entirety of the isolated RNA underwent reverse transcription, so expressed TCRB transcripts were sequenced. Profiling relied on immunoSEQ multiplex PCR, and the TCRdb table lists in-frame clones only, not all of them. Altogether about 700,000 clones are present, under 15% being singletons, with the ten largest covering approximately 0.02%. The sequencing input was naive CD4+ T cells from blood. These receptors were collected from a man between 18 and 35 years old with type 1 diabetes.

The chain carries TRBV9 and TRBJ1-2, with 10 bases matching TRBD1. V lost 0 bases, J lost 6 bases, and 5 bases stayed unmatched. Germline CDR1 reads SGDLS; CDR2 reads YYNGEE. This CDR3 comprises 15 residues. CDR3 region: CASSVVRQGAHGYTF. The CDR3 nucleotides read TGTGCCAGCAGCGTAGTGAGACAGGGGGCCCATGGCTACACCTTC.

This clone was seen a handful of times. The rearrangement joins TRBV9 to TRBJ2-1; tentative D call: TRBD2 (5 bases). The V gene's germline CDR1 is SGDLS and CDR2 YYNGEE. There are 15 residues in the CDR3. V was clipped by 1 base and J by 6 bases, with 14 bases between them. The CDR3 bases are TGTGCCAGCAGCGTACTGGGTGGGGAGACCAATGAGCAGTTCTTC. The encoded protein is CASSVLGGETNEQFF.

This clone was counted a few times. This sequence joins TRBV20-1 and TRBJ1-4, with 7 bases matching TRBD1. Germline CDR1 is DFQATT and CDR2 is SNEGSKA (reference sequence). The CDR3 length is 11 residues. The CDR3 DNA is TGCGGAGGGGGCGGCCTTGAAAAACTGTTTTTT. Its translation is CGGGGLEKLFF.

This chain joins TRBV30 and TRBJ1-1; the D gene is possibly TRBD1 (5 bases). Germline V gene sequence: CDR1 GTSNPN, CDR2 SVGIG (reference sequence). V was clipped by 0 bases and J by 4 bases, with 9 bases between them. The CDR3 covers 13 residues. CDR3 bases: TGTGCCTGGAGTGTGTGGGGCGGCACTGAAGCTTTCTTT. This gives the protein CAWSVWGGTEAFF. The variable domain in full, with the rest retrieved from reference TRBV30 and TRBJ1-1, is SQTIHQWPATLVQPVGSPLSLECTVEGTSNPNLYWYRQAAGRGLQLLFYSVGIGQISSEVPQNLSASRPQDRQFILSSKKLLLSDSGFYLCAWSVWGGTEAFFGQGTRLTVV.

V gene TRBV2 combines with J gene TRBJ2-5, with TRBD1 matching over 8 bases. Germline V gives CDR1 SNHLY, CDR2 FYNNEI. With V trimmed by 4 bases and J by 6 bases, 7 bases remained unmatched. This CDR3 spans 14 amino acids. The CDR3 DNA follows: TGTGCCAGCAGTGGGGCAGGGGGCTTGAAGACCCAGTACTTC. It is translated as CASSGAGGLKTQYF.

CDR3 sequence reads: CASSVLAGAYEQYF. The CDR3 nucleotides are TGTGCCAGCAGCGTACTGGCAGGGGCCTACGAGCAGTACTTC. This chain links TRBV9 with TRBJ2-7; tentatively, D is TRBD1 (6 bases). Germline lookup yields CDR1 SGDLS and CDR2 YYNGEE. Trimming took off 1 base at V and 2 bases at J, with 10 bases between the two ends. The CDR3 is 14 amino acids.

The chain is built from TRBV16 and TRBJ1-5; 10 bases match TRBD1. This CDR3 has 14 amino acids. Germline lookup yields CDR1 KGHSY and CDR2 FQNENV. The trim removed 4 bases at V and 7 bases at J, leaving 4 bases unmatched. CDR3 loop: CASSPTGGGQPQHF. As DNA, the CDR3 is TGTGCCAGCAGCCCGACAGGGGGCGGCCAGCCCCAGCATTTT.

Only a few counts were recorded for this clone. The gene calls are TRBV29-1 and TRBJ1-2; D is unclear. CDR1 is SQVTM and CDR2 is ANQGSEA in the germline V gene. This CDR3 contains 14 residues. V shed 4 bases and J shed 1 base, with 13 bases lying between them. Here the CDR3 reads CSVVARRDNYGYTF. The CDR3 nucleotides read TGCAGCGTTGTCGCACGGAGAGATAACTATGGCTACACCTTC. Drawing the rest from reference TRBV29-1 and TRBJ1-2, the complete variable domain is SAVISQKPSRDICQRGTSLTIQCQVDSQVTMMFWYRQQPGQSLTLIATANQGSEATYESGFVIDKFPISRPNLTFSTLTVSNMSPEDSSIYLCSVVARRDNYGYTFGSGTRLTVV.

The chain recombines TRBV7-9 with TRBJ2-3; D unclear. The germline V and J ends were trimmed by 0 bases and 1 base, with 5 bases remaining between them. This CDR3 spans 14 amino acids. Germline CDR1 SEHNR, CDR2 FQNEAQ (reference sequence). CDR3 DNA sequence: TGTGCCAGCAGCTTAGCCCCCGGCACAGATACGCAGTATTTT. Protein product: CASSLAPGTDTQYF. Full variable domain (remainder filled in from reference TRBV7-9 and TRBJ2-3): DTGVSQNPRHKITKRGQNVTFRCDPISEHNRLYWYRQTLGQGPEFLTYFQNEAQLEKSRLLSDRFSAERPKGSFSTLEIQRTEQGDSAMYLCASSLAPGTDTQYFGPGTRLTVL.

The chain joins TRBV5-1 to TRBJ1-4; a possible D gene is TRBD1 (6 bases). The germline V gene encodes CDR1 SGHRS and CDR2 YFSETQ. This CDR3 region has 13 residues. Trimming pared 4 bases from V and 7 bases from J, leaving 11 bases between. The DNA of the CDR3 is TGCGCCAGCAGCGTCGGGACACTTGAAAAACTGTTTTTT. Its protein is CASSVGTLEKLFF.

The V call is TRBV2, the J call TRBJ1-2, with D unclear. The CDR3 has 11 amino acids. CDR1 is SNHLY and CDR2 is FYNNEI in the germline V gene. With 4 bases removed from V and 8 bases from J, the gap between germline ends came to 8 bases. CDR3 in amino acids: CASSALGGYTF. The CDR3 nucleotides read TGTGCCAGCAGTGCTCTTGGGGGCTACACCTTC.

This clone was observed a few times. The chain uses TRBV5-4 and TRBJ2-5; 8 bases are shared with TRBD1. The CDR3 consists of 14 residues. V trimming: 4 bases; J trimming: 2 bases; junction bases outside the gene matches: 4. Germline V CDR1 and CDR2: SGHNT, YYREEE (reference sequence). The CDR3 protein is CASSEDRGQETQYF. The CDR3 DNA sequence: TGTGCCAGCAGCGAAGACAGGGGACAAGAGACCCAGTACTTC.

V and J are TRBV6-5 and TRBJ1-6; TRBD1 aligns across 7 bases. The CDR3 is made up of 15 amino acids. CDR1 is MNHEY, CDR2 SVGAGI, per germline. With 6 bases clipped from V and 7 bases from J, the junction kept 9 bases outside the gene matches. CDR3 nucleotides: TGTGCCAGCAGACCAACCGACAGGGAAAATTCACCCCTCCACTTT. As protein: CASRPTDRENSPLHF.

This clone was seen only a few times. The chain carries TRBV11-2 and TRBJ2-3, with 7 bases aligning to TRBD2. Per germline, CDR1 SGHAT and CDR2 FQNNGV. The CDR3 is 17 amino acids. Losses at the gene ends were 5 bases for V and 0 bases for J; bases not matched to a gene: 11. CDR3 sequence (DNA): TGTGCCAGCAGCCCGGGGAGGGGAGGGCCTAGCACAGATACGCAGTATTTT. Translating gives CASSPGRGGPSTDTQYF.

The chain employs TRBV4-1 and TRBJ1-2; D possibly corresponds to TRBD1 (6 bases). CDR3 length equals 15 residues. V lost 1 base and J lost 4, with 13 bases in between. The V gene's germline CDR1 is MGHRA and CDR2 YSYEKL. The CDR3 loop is CASSQGWGPSYGYTF. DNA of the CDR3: TGCGCCAGCAGCCAAGGGTGGGGGCCCAGCTATGGCTACACCTTC.

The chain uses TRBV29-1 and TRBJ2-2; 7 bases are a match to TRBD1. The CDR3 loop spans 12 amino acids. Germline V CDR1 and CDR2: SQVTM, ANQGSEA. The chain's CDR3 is CGGDRNTGELFF. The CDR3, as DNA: TGCGGTGGGGACAGAAACACCGGGGAGCTGTTTTTT.

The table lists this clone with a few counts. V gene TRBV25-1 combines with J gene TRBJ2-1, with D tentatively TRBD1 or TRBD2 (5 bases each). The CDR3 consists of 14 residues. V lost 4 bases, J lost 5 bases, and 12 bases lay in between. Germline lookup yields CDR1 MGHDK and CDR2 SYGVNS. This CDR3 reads CASSVGGDDNEQFF. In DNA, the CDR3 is TGTGCCAGCAGTGTTGGTGGGGACGACAATGAGCAGTTCTTC.

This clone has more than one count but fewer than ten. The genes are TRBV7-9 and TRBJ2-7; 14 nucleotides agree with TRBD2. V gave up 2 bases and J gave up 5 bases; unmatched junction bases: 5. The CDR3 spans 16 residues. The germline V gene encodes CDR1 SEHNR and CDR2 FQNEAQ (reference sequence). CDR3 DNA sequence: TGTGCCAGCAGCTTATGGTCGGGACTAGCGGGGGACGAGCAGTACTTC. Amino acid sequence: CASSLWSGLAGDEQYF.

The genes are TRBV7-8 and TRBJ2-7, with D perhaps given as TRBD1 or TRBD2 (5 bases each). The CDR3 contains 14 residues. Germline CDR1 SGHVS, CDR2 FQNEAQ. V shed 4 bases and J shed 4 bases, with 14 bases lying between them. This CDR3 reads CASSSQGTRYEQYF. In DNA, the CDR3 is TGTGCCAGCAGCTCCCAAGGGACCCGTTACGAGCAGTACTTC.

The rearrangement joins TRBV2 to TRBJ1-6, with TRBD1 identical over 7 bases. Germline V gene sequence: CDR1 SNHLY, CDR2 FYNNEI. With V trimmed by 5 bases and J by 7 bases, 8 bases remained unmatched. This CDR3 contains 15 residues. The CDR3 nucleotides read TGTGCCAGCAGTCCTGGACAGGCCAGGAATTCACCCCTCCACTTT. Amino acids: CASSPGQARNSPLHF.

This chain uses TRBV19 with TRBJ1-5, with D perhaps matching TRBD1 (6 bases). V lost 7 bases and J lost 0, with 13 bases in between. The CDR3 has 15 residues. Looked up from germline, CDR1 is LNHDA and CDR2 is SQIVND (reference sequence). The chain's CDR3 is CASIQGPYSNQPQHF. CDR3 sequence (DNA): TGTGCCAGTATTCAGGGGCCCTATAGCAATCAGCCCCAGCATTTT.

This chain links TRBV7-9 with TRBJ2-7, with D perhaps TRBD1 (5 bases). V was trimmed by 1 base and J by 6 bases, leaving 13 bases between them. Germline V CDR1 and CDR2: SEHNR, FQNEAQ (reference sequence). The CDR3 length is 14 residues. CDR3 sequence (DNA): TGTGCCAGCAGCTTAGGAACAGGACCCCTCGAGCAGTACTTC. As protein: CASSLGTGPLEQYF.

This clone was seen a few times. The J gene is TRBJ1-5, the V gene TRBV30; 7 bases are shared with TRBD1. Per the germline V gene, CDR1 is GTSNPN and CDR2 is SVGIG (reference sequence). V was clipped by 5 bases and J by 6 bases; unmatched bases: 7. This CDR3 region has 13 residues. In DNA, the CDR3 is TGTGCCTGGGCCGGACAGGACGTTCAGCCCCAGCATTTT. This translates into CAWAGQDVQPQHF.

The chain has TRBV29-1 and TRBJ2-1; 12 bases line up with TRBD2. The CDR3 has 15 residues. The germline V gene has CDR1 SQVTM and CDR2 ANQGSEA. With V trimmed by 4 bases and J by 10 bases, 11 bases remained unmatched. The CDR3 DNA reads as TGCAGCGTTGCTCCGCTAGCGGGGGGGTTAGAGGAGCAGTTCTTC. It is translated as CSVAPLAGGLEEQFF.

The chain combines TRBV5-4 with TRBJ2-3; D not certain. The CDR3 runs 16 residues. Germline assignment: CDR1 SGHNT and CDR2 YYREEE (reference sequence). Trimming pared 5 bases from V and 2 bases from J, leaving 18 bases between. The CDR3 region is CASREGRVPITDTQYF. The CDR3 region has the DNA TGTGCCAGCAGGGAAGGAAGGGTGCCAATCACAGATACGCAGTATTTT.

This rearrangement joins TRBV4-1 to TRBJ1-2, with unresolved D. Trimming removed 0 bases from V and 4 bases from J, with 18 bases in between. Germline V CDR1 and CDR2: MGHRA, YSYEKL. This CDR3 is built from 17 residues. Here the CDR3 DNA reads TGCGCCAGCAGCCAAGAAGGAGGGCCCCTACATCTCTATGGCTACACCTTC. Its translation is CASSQEGGPLHLYGYTF.

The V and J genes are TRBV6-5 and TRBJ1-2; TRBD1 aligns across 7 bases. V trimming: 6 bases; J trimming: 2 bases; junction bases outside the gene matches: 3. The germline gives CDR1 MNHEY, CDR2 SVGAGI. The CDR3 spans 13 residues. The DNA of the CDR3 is TGTGCCAGCAGACGGGACAGAAACTATGGCTACACCTTC. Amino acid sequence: CASRRDRNYGYTF.

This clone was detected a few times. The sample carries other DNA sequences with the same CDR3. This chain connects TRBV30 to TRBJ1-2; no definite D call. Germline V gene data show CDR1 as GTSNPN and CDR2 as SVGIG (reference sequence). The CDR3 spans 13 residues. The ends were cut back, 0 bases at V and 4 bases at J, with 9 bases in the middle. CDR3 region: CAWSVRAGYGYTF. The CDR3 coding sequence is TGTGCCTGGAGTGTACGGGCGGGCTATGGCTACACCTTC.

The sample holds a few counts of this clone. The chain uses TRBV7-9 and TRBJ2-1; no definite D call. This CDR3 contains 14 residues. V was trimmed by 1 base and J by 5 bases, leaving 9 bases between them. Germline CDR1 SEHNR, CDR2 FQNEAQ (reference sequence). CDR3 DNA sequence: TGTGCCAGCAGCTTAGTCGAGCCCCACAATGAGCAGTTCTTC. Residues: CASSLVEPHNEQFF.

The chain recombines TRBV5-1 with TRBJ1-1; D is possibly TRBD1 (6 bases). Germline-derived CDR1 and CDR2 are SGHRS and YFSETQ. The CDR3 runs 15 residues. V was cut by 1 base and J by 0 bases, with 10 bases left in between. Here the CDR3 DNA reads TGCGCCAGCAGCTTGAAGGACAGTATGAACACTGAAGCTTTCTTT. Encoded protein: CASSLKDSMNTEAFF.

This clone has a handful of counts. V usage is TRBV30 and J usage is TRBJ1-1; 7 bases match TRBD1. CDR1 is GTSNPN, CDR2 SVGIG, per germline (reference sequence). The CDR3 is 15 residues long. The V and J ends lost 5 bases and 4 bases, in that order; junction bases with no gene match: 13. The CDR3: CAWVGNRGEGTEAFF. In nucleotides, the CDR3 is TGTGCCTGGGTTGGGAACAGGGGAGAGGGCACTGAAGCTTTCTTT.